Listed below are T cell receptor beta chains from one sample, sequenced in a study of CD8+ T cells in alopecia areata. Some clones are missing from TCRdb's copy, which holds only in-frame ones; the method was immunoSEQ multiplex PCR. The sample lists roughly 120,000 clones; about 54% were seen once. The sample consisted of CD8+ T cells sorted from blood, taken at week 4, from a patient treated with tofacitinib. The receptors were sampled from a human donor with alopecia areata. CDR3s include the opening cysteine and the closing phenylalanine or tryptophan. Each record gives: D gene, V gene, J gene, clone size, CDR3 DNA, CDR3 protein. A D gene is named only where the DNA matches it firmly. Only part of the rows carry a size: once, few, many, or a class if the clone is expanded.

D gene: TRBD1; V gene: TRBV30; J gene: TRBJ2-7; clone size: few; CDR3 DNA: TGTGCCTGGAGTACCGACAGGGAGATCTACGAGCAGTACTTC; CDR3 protein: CAWSTDREIYEQYF
D gene: -; V gene: TRBV13; J gene: TRBJ1-6; clone size: -; CDR3 DNA: TGTGCCAGCAGCTTAGAGGCTCAATTTAATTCACCCCTCCACTTT; CDR3 protein: CASSLEAQFNSPLHF
D gene: -; V gene: TRBV7-9; J gene: TRBJ2-5; clone size: -; CDR3 DNA: TGTGCCAGCAGCTCCAACCGGGACCGTCGCGCGTCGACCCAGTACTTC; CDR3 protein: CASSSNRDRRASTQYF
D gene: -; V gene: TRBV7-9; J gene: TRBJ1-4; clone size: few; CDR3 DNA: TGTGCCAGCAGCTCCATCAGGGGAGAACTGTTTTTT; CDR3 protein: CASSSIRGELFF
D gene: TRBD1; V gene: TRBV6-1; J gene: TRBJ1-5; clone size: -; CDR3 DNA: TGTGCCAGCAGTGATGGACAGGGGGGTCAGCCCCAGCATTTT; CDR3 protein: CASSDGQGGQPQHF
D gene: -; V gene: TRBV28; J gene: TRBJ2-7; clone size: -; CDR3 DNA: TGTGCCAGCAGTTTAGCCGCCTCCTACGAGCAGTACTTC; CDR3 protein: CASSLAASYEQYF
D gene: -; V gene: TRBV19; J gene: TRBJ2-5; clone size: few; CDR3 DNA: TGTGCCAGTAGTATTGGGTCCCCCCAAGAGACCCAGTACTTC; CDR3 protein: CASSIGSPQETQYF
D gene: TRBD2; V gene: TRBV6-5; J gene: TRBJ2-3; clone size: -; CDR3 DNA: TGTGCCAGCAGCGGCGGGGGGGCGGCAGATACGCAGTATTTT; CDR3 protein: CASSGGGAADTQYF
D gene: -; V gene: TRBV27; J gene: TRBJ1-5; clone size: few; CDR3 DNA: TGTGCCAGCAGTTCACAGGGTGGAAATCAGCCCCAGCATTTT; CDR3 protein: CASSSQGGNQPQHF
D gene: -; V gene: TRBV30; J gene: TRBJ1-2; clone size: few; CDR3 DNA: TGTGCCTGGAGTGTATACCAGGGTAACTATGGCTACACCTTC; CDR3 protein: CAWSVYQGNYGYTF
D gene: TRBD2; V gene: TRBV28; J gene: TRBJ2-1; clone size: -; CDR3 DNA: TGTGCCAGCAGTCCCCTGACTAGCGGGGGGGCGAATGAGCAGTTCTTC; CDR3 protein: CASSPLTSGGANEQFF
D gene: TRBD1; V gene: TRBV29-1; J gene: TRBJ1-2; clone size: -; CDR3 DNA: TGCAGCGTTGAGTCCGGGACAGGCTATGGCTACACCTTC; CDR3 protein: CSVESGTGYGYTF
D gene: TRBD1; V gene: TRBV7-9; J gene: TRBJ2-5; clone size: few; CDR3 DNA: TGTGCCAGCAGCTTACCAGGACAGGGGGTTGAGACCCAGTACTTC; CDR3 protein: CASSLPGQGVETQYF
D gene: -; V gene: TRBV30; J gene: TRBJ2-3; clone size: few; CDR3 DNA: TGTGCCTGGTTGGGGGGGGCCTGGACAGATACGCAGTATTTT; CDR3 protein: CAWLGGAWTDTQYF
D gene: -; V gene: TRBV7-2; J gene: TRBJ2-3; clone size: -; CDR3 DNA: TGTGCCAGCAGCTCGGACTGGCCGCGTGATACGCAGTATTTT; CDR3 protein: CASSSDWPRDTQYF
D gene: TRBD1; V gene: TRBV7-9; J gene: TRBJ1-2; clone size: -; CDR3 DNA: TGTGCCAGCAGCTTGGGACAGGGGGCGTTTGCTGGCTACACCTTC; CDR3 protein: CASSLGQGAFAGYTF
D gene: -; V gene: TRBV7-6; J gene: TRBJ2-3; clone size: -; CDR3 DNA: TGTGCCAGCAGCTTCTGGACCACAGATACGCAGTATTTT; CDR3 protein: CASSFWTTDTQYF
D gene: -; V gene: TRBV7-8; J gene: TRBJ2-4; clone size: -; CDR3 DNA: TGTGCCAGCAGCTTAGATCCCCATAACATTCAGTACTTC; CDR3 protein: CASSLDPHNIQYF
D gene: TRBD1; V gene: TRBV30; J gene: TRBJ1-2; clone size: -; CDR3 DNA: TGTGCCTGGACGGCGGGGACAGGGAATGAGTATGGCTACACCTTC; CDR3 protein: CAWTAGTGNEYGYTF
D gene: TRBD1; V gene: TRBV29-1; J gene: TRBJ1-2; clone size: -; CDR3 DNA: TGCAGCGTTGCCGGGACAGGGGATACGGGCTATGGCTACACCTTC; CDR3 protein: CSVAGTGDTGYGYTF
D gene: -; V gene: TRBV14; J gene: TRBJ2-1; clone size: -; CDR3 DNA: TGTGCCAGCAGCCTCCCCAGGGTCGCCTACAATGAGCAGTTCTTC; CDR3 protein: CASSLPRVAYNEQFF
D gene: -; V gene: TRBV6-1; J gene: TRBJ1-1; clone size: -; CDR3 DNA: TGTGGCCTCGACAGGAACACTGAAGCTTTCTTT; CDR3 protein: CGLDRNTEAFF
D gene: -; V gene: TRBV29-1; J gene: TRBJ1-2; clone size: -; CDR3 DNA: TGCAGCGTGGTATGGGCAGCGGGGGTAACCTTC; CDR3 protein: CSVVWAAGVTF
D gene: -; V gene: TRBV29-1; J gene: TRBJ2-7; clone size: few; CDR3 DNA: TGCAGCGTTGAAGGGAACTACGAGCAGTACTTC; CDR3 protein: CSVEGNYEQYF
D gene: TRBD1; V gene: TRBV9; J gene: TRBJ2-1; clone size: -; CDR3 DNA: TGTGCCAGCAGCGAGAATACAGGGGCCCCCGGCAATGAGCAGTTCTTC; CDR3 protein: CASSENTGAPGNEQFF
D gene: TRBD1; V gene: TRBV30; J gene: TRBJ2-7; clone size: -; CDR3 DNA: TGTGCCTACCTAGACAGGGTACGCTCCTACGAGCAGTACTTC; CDR3 protein: CAYLDRVRSYEQYF
D gene: -; V gene: TRBV30; J gene: TRBJ1-1; clone size: -; CDR3 DNA: TGTGCCTGGAGTTTCAGCGGGAGGTGGACTGAAGCTTTCTTT; CDR3 protein: CAWSFSGRWTEAFF
D gene: -; V gene: TRBV13; J gene: TRBJ1-6; clone size: -; CDR3 DNA: TGTGCCAGCCGAAGGGTGGGGGATTCACCCCTCCACTTT; CDR3 protein: CASRRVGDSPLHF
D gene: -; V gene: TRBV29-1; J gene: TRBJ1-3; clone size: -; CDR3 DNA: TGCAGCGTTGCAGACGGGCACTCTGGAAACACCATATATTTT; CDR3 protein: CSVADGHSGNTIYF
D gene: -; V gene: TRBV9; J gene: TRBJ2-5; clone size: -; CDR3 DNA: TGTGCCAGCAGCGTTGTCCACCAAGAGACCCAGTACTTC; CDR3 protein: CASSVVHQETQYF
D gene: TRBD1; V gene: TRBV5-1; J gene: TRBJ1-2; clone size: once; CDR3 DNA: TGCGCCAGCACCTTGGACAGGGTTGGCTACACCTTC; CDR3 protein: CASTLDRVGYTF
D gene: -; V gene: TRBV30; J gene: TRBJ1-2; clone size: few; CDR3 DNA: TGTGCCTGGAGGGTTTCAAACTATGGCTACACCTTC; CDR3 protein: CAWRVSNYGYTF
D gene: -; V gene: TRBV27; J gene: TRBJ1-3; clone size: -; CDR3 DNA: TGTGCCAGCAGTTTGGGAACAGGCCCTACCTCTGGAAACACCATATATTTT; CDR3 protein: CASSLGTGPTSGNTIYF
D gene: -; V gene: TRBV6-5; J gene: TRBJ2-6; clone size: -; CDR3 DNA: TGTGCCAGCAGTTACTCGGAGGGCTCTGGGGCCAACGTCCTGACTTTC; CDR3 protein: CASSYSEGSGANVLTF
D gene: TRBD1; V gene: TRBV2; J gene: TRBJ2-7; clone size: -; CDR3 DNA: TGTGCCAGCAGTGATACGGCCAGGGGGGAGCAGTACTTC; CDR3 protein: CASSDTARGEQYF
D gene: -; V gene: TRBV27; J gene: TRBJ1-5; clone size: few; CDR3 DNA: TGTGCCAGCAGTCCCTCGAGGGATCGCAATCAGCCCCAGCATTTT; CDR3 protein: CASSPSRDRNQPQHF
D gene: -; V gene: TRBV10-3; J gene: TRBJ2-1; clone size: -; CDR3 DNA: TGTGCCATCAGTGAGTCTCGTCCGGGTAGACTAGGGCGAGGGATTAATGAACAGTTCTTC; CDR3 protein: CAISESRPGRLGRGINEQFF
D gene: -; V gene: TRBV4-3; J gene: TRBJ1-5; clone size: -; CDR3 DNA: TGCGCCAGCAGCCTGTTGGTGAGCAATCAGCCCCAGCATTTT; CDR3 protein: CASSLLVSNQPQHF
D gene: TRBD1; V gene: TRBV29-1; J gene: TRBJ1-1; clone size: -; CDR3 DNA: TGCAGCGTTGAGGCTGGGACAGAAGCGGCTTTCTTT; CDR3 protein: CSVEAGTEAAFF
D gene: -; V gene: TRBV7-9; J gene: TRBJ2-1; clone size: few; CDR3 DNA: TGTGCCAGCAGCTTAGTGACGTATGAGCAGTTCTTC; CDR3 protein: CASSLVTYEQFF
D gene: -; V gene: TRBV4-3; J gene: TRBJ1-1; clone size: -; CDR3 DNA: TGCGCCAGCAGCCAAGAACGGGGTGAAACTGAAGCTTTCTTT; CDR3 protein: CASSQERGETEAFF
D gene: -; V gene: TRBV29-1; J gene: TRBJ1-2; clone size: -; CDR3 DNA: TGCAGCGTTGAAGATTTGACGGATAACTATGGCTACACCTTC; CDR3 protein: CSVEDLTDNYGYTF
D gene: -; V gene: TRBV5-6; J gene: TRBJ1-2; clone size: -; CDR3 DNA: TGTGCCAGCAGCTTGTATCAGGCAGTTGGCTACACCTTC; CDR3 protein: CASSLYQAVGYTF
D gene: TRBD2; V gene: TRBV7-7; J gene: TRBJ2-5; clone size: few; CDR3 DNA: TGTGCCAGCAGTCGGGTAACTAGCGGAGAACAAGAGACCCAGTACTTC; CDR3 protein: CASSRVTSGEQETQYF
D gene: TRBD1; V gene: TRBV30; J gene: TRBJ2-1; clone size: -; CDR3 DNA: TGTGCCTGGAGTACTACGACAGGGGATGAGCAGTTCTTC; CDR3 protein: CAWSTTTGDEQFF
D gene: -; V gene: TRBV7-6; J gene: TRBJ2-3; clone size: -; CDR3 DNA: TGTGCCAGCAGCTTAGGAGCAGGGCCAGCACCAGATACGCAGTATTTT; CDR3 protein: CASSLGAGPAPDTQYF
D gene: -; V gene: TRBV30; J gene: TRBJ2-3; clone size: -; CDR3 DNA: TGTGCCTGGAACGGATTAGCGCCCTACACAGATACGCAGTATTTT; CDR3 protein: CAWNGLAPYTDTQYF
D gene: -; V gene: TRBV29-1; J gene: TRBJ2-7; clone size: -; CDR3 DNA: TGCAGCGTTGAATCCCCTCAATCGCACGAGCAGTACTTC; CDR3 protein: CSVESPQSHEQYF
D gene: TRBD1; V gene: TRBV29-1; J gene: TRBJ2-7; clone size: once; CDR3 DNA: TGCAGCGTTGAGACTTCCGGGACAGGGTCCTACGAGCAGTACTTC; CDR3 protein: CSVETSGTGSYEQYF
D gene: TRBD2; V gene: TRBV30; J gene: TRBJ2-3; clone size: -; CDR3 DNA: TGTGCCTGGACTAGCGGGGCCACAGATACGCAGTATTTT; CDR3 protein: CAWTSGATDTQYF
D gene: TRBD2; V gene: TRBV28; J gene: TRBJ2-3; clone size: few; CDR3 DNA: TGTGCCAGCAGTCCTTTAGCGGGGGAGGGCACAGATACGCAGTATTTT; CDR3 protein: CASSPLAGEGTDTQYF
D gene: -; V gene: TRBV5-1; J gene: TRBJ1-1; clone size: -; CDR3 DNA: TGCGCCAGCAGCTTGGCCTTTGGCAGATCTGAAGCTTTCTTT; CDR3 protein: CASSLAFGRSEAFF
D gene: TRBD2; V gene: TRBV7-6; J gene: TRBJ2-5; clone size: -; CDR3 DNA: TGTGCCAGCAGCCCTCAGACTAGCGGGGCTCAACAAGAGACCCAGTACTTC; CDR3 protein: CASSPQTSGAQQETQYF
D gene: -; V gene: TRBV7-9; J gene: TRBJ2-5; clone size: -; CDR3 DNA: TGTGCCAGCAGCTTAGCAAGAGGGAATCCAGAGACCCAGTACTTC; CDR3 protein: CASSLARGNPETQYF
D gene: -; V gene: TRBV10-3; J gene: TRBJ2-3; clone size: -; CDR3 DNA: TGTGCCATCGCCGGGACTCCGGATACGCAGTATTTT; CDR3 protein: CAIAGTPDTQYF